Below are 19 T cell receptor beta chains sequenced from a single sample in a study of response to subunit inactivated influenza vaccine. Each CDR3 protein gets one entry after TCRdb re-called the RT-PCR reads with MiXCR. The data show 650,000 to 700,000 distinct CDR3 sequences, approximately 14% seen once. Here the sequenced sample was PBMCs from blood, taken approximately 12 days after vaccination. These TCRs come from a man in his fifties or sixties who received an inactivated influenza vaccine.

The table lists this clonotype with a few counts. The chain is built from TRBV24-1 and TRBJ2-3; D not certain. CDR1 and CDR2 from the germline V gene are KGHDR and SFDVKD. V was trimmed by 10 bases and J by 5 bases, leaving 9 bases between them. The CDR3 runs 11 residues. The CDR3 DNA is TGTGCCACAACATTCCGAGATACGCAGTATTTT. Its protein is CATTFRDTQYF.

V is TRBV3-1 and J is TRBJ2-3; weak D call: TRBD2 (6 bases). V was shortened by 4 bases and J by 2 bases, with 16 bases between the two germline ends. Germline values: CDR1 LGHDT, CDR2 YNNKEL (reference sequence). The CDR3 has 16 residues. CDR3 loop: CASSPSGLSSTDTQYF. CDR3 in DNA: TGTGCCAGCAGCCCATCGGGACTCTCATCCACAGATACGCAGTATTTT.

The V and J genes are TRBV4-3 and TRBJ2-2, with 7 bases aligning to TRBD1. The CDR3 has 14 residues. The V gene's germline CDR1 is LGHNA and CDR2 YSLEER. Germline trimming cut 4 bases from V and 7 bases from J; bases unmatched to any gene: 6. CDR3 DNA sequence: TGCGCCAGCAGCCTCGACAGGGTTGGCGGGGAGCTGTTTTTT. It is translated as CASSLDRVGGELFF.

Only a few counts were recorded for this clonotype. The V gene is TRBV28, the J gene TRBJ2-7; TRBD2 agrees at 7 bases. Trimming at V came to 3 bases and at J to 10 bases, leaving 3 bases not matched to a gene. The germline V gene encodes CDR1 MDHEN and CDR2 SYDVKM. This CDR3 region has 11 residues. The CDR3 loop reads CASSLGRVQYF. The CDR3 DNA is TGTGCCAGCAGTTTGGGGAGGGTACAGTACTTC.

At least ten counts were recorded for this clonotype. This sequence joins TRBV20-1 and TRBJ2-7; TRBD2 matches at 12 bases. The V gene's germline CDR1 is DFQATT and CDR2 SNEGSKA (reference sequence). The junction had 10 bases not matched to a gene; V was cut back by 3 bases and J by 7 bases. The CDR3 covers 15 residues. CDR3 residues: CSASRTSGDYGEQYF. DNA of the CDR3: TGCAGTGCTAGTAGGACTAGCGGGGACTACGGGGAGCAGTACTTC.

The CDR3 nucleotides are TGTGCCAGCAGTTTAGAAAGCCCGGGGGAGACCCAGTACTTC. This codes for CASSLESPGETQYF. The V and J genes are TRBV12-3 or TRBV12-4 and TRBJ2-5, with D possibly being TRBD2 (5 bases). Deletions cut 1 base from V and 5 bases from J, with 11 bases between. This CDR3 contains 14 residues.

The V and J genes are TRBV2 and TRBJ2-2, with a tentative D call TRBD1 (5 bases). CDR1 SNHLY and CDR2 FYNNEI come from the germline V gene. Trimming cost V 8 bases and J 0 bases, with 10 bases left between them. The CDR3 is 14 residues long. CDR3 DNA: TGTGCCAGCCTTCAGACAGCGAACACCGGGGAGCTGTTTTTT. Translated: CASLQTANTGELFF.

This clonotype was seen a handful of times. The chain recombines TRBV6-2 or TRBV6-3 with TRBJ2-5; unclear D gene. Per the germline V gene, CDR1 is MNHEY and CDR2 is SVGEGT. This CDR3 region has 13 residues. Trimming removed 7 bases from V and 3 bases from J, with 12 bases in between. The chain's CDR3 is CASNRPTEETQYF. The CDR3 DNA follows: TGTGCCAGCAATCGCCCGACTGAAGAGACCCAGTACTTC.

The gene calls are TRBV10-3 and TRBJ2-2, with 8 bases identical to TRBD1. Germline CDR1 reads ENHRY; CDR2 reads SYGVKD. The CDR3 sequence is 16 residues long. The V and J ends lost 7 bases and 0 bases, in that order; junction bases with no gene match: 7. The CDR3 sequence is CAIKIAGGSNTGELFF. CDR3 coding DNA: TGTGCCATCAAAATAGCAGGGGGCTCGAACACCGGGGAGCTGTTTTTT.

This chain connects TRBV29-1 to TRBJ2-1, with TRBD2 identical over 12 bases. The V segment lost 6 bases and the J segment 4 bases; nucleotides outside the gene matches: 13. This CDR3 has 17 residues. Germline loops: CDR1 SQVTM, CDR2 ANQGSEA. CDR3 nucleotides: TGCAGCGTCGTTTGGGAACGGACTAGCGGGAAATACAATGAGCAGTTCTTC. It specifies CSVVWERTSGKYNEQFF.

In this sample, this clonotype turned up a few times. The rearrangement links TRBV20-1 to TRBJ2-3, with D possibly being TRBD2 (5 bases). The V and J ends lost 6 bases and 3 bases respectively, with 10 bases between them. The CDR3 length is 12 residues. CDR1 is DFQATT, CDR2 SNEGSKA, per germline (reference sequence). In DNA form, the CDR3 reads TGCAGTGCACCCCGGAGGACAGATACGCAGTATTTT. It specifies CSAPRRTDTQYF.

The table lists this clonotype with many counts. The chain links TRBV7-9 to TRBJ1-2; no firm D call. CDR3 length: 15 amino acids. Germline loops: CDR1 SEHNR, CDR2 FQNEAQ (reference sequence). V lost 7 bases and J 0 bases, leaving 15 bases between the germline ends. This CDR3 reads CASITGRQPNYGYTF. CDR3 bases: TGTGCCAGCATCACCGGGAGGCAGCCTAACTATGGCTACACCTTC.

V and J are TRBV12-3 or TRBV12-4 and TRBJ1-1; no clear D. V lost 8 bases and J lost 9, with 10 bases in between. The CDR3 spans 10 residues. This chain's CDR3 is CASGENKAFF. CDR3 bases: TGTGCCAGCGGGGAGAATAAAGCTTTCTTT.

This clonotype came up a few times. The J gene is TRBJ2-2, the V gene TRBV7-6, with 14 nucleotides matching TRBD2. The germline V gene has CDR1 SGHVS and CDR2 FNYEAQ. Trimming took 6 bases from V and 6 from J; bases not matched to a gene: 12. The CDR3 sequence is 18 residues long. As DNA, the CDR3 is TGTGCCAGCAGTAGAACCGGGACTAGCGGGAGAAACGCCGGGGAGCTGTTTTTT. Its translation is CASSRTGTSGRNAGELFF.

This clonotype was seen many times. J is TRBJ2-3 and V is TRBV5-1, with D uncertain. CDR1 is SGHRS and CDR2 is YFSETQ in the germline V gene. The CDR3 runs 15 residues. The V end was cut by 3 bases, the J end by 1 base, with 12 bases between. CDR3 DNA: TGCGCCAGCAGCTCGACACAGATAGGCACAGATACGCAGTATTTT. The encoded protein is CASSSTQIGTDTQYF.

V usage is TRBV6-2 or TRBV6-3 and J usage is TRBJ2-1; D ambiguous. Looked up from germline, CDR1 is MNHEY and CDR2 is SVGEGT. V lost 3 bases and J lost 7, with 10 bases in between. CDR3 length: 13 residues. CDR3 region: CASSYPLGNEQFF. CDR3 nucleotide sequence: TGTGCCAGCAGTTATCCTTTAGGAAATGAGCAGTTCTTC.

CDR3 sequence: CASSRPYTDTQYF. The CDR3 region has the DNA TGTGCCAGCAGTCGACCGTACACAGATACGCAGTATTTT. The chain is built from TRBV6-2 or TRBV6-3 and TRBJ2-3, with no clear D. Per germline, CDR1 MNHEY and CDR2 SVGEGT. This CDR3 is built from 13 residues. The germline V and J ends were trimmed by 5 bases and 2 bases, with 8 bases remaining between them.

This clonotype appeared a few times. The V and J genes are TRBV4-1 and TRBJ2-3; TRBD1 might be the D (5 bases). Germline CDR1 is MGHRA and CDR2 is YSYEKL. The CDR3 spans 15 residues. Trimming took 0 bases from V and 9 from J, leaving 16 bases between them. CDR3 in amino acids: CASSQDQGPVTTQYF. The CDR3, as DNA: TGCGCCAGCAGCCAAGATCAGGGCCCCGTGACGACGCAGTATTTT.

This clonotype was seen a few times. The rearrangement uses TRBV5-1 and TRBJ2-1; 7 bases are a match to TRBD2. V lost 5 bases and J lost 0; bases outside the gene matches: 5. The CDR3 spans 15 residues. Germline loops: CDR1 SGHRS, CDR2 YFSETQ. The chain's CDR3 is CASRASGSSYNEQFF. CDR3 in DNA: TGCGCCAGCAGGGCTAGCGGCAGCTCCTACAATGAGCAGTTCTTC.